This TCR beta chain was sequenced in a study of T cell clonality in common variable immunodeficiency. Broader study findings: Common variable immunodeficiency TCR beta sequences reportedly had fewer deletions and N-nucleotide insertions.

This clone was detected many times. Its antigen is undetermined. The read ends 3 residues before the CDR3 terminus; that terminus is restored from the germline J gene. Using immunoSEQ multiplex PCR, the repertoire was profiled, and TCRdb retains in-frame clones only, with some absent. The sample presents tens of thousands of clones, none singletons. CDR3 size: 15 residues. Germline loops: CDR1 DFQATT, CDR2 SNEGSKA (reference sequence). With 5 bases clipped from V and 1 base from J, the junction kept 10 bases outside the gene matches. The clonotype was recovered from a person between 18 and 75 years old in good health. The sequencing sample was made of peripheral blood mononuclear cells. The chain uses TRBV20-1 and TRBJ1-1, with 7 bases fitting TRBD1. CDR3 DNA (partial): TGCAGTGCTCGGGGGTGGACAGGAAGGAACACTGAA. It codes for CSARGWTGRNTE. The whole CDR3 sequence reads CSARGWTGRNTEAFF.